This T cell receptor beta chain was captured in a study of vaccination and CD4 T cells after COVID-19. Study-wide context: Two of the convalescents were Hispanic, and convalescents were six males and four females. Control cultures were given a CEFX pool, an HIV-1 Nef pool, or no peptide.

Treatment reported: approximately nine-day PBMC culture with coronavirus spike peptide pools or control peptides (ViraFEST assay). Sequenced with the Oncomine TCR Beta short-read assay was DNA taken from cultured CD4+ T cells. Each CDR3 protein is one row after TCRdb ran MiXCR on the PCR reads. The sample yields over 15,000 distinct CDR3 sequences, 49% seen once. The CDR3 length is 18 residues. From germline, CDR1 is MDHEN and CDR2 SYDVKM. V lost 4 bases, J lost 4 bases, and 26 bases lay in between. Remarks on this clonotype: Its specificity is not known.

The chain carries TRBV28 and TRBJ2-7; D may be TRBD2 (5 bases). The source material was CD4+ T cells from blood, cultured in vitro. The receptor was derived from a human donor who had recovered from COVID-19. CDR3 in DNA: TGTGCCAGCAGTTCATCCCGGGGTCTCGGGTCCCTGTTGTACGAGCAGTACTTC. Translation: CASSSSRGLGSLLYEQYF.